This T cell receptor beta chain was identified during a study of type 1 regulatory T cells. TCRdb reprocessed the reads with MiXCR, giving one entry per CDR3 protein. The data contain 55,000 to 65,000 distinct CDR3 sequences, 55% to 65% of them singletons. Concerning this clonotype itself: Its antigen remains unknown.

This receptor was obtained from a human donor in good health. Sequenced material: cultured non-Tr1 T cells, either the whole culture or a sorted T cell fraction (not recorded which).

CDR3 DNA sequence: TGTGCCAGTACGCAGGGGGCGCCTAACATTCAGTACTTC. The encoded protein is CASTQGAPNIQYF. The chain combines TRBV19 with TRBJ2-4, with 8 bases fitting TRBD1. V lost 7 bases, J lost 7 bases, and 6 bases stayed unmatched. Germline lookup yields CDR1 LNHDA and CDR2 SQIVND (reference sequence). The CDR3 runs to 13 residues.